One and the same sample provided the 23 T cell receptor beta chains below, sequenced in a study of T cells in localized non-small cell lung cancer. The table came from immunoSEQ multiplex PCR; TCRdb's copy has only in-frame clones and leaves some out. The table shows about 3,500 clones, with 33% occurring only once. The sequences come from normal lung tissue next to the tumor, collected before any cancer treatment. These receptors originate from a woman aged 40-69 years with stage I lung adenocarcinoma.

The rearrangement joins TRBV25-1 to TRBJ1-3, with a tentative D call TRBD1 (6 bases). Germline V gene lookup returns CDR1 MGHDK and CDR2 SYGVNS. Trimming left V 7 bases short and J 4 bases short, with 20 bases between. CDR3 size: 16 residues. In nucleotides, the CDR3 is TGTGCCAGCAAAGGTCCGGGGGCAAGGAAAGGAAACACCATATATTTT. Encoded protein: CASKGPGARKGNTIYF.

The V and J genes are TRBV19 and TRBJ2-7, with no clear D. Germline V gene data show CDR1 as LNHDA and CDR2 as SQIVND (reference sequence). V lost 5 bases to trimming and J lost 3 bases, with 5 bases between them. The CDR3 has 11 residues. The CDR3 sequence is CASSLGYEQYF. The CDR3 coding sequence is TGTGCCAGTAGTCTCGGCTACGAGCAGTACTTC.

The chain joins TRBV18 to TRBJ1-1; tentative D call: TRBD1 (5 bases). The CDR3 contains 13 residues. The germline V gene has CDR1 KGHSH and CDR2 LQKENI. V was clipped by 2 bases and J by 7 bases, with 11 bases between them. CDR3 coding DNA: TGTGCCAGCTCACCAATACAGGAGATTGAAGCTTTCTTT. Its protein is CASSPIQEIEAFF.

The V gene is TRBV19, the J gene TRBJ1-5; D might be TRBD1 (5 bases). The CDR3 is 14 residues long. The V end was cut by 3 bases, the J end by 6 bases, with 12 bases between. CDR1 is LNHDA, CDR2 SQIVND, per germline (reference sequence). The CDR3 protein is CASSIRGDGQPQHF. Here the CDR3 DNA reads TGTGCCAGTAGTATCCGGGGGGACGGTCAGCCCCAGCATTTT.

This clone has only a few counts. CDR3 sequence (DNA): TGTGCCAGCAGCCCCGGACTACGCCCTGGGGATGAGCAGTTCTTC. Translation: CASSPGLRPGDEQFF. The rearrangement uses TRBV7-7 and TRBJ2-1; D might be TRBD2 (6 bases). The V gene lost 5 bases and the J gene lost 8 bases, with 19 bases spanning the gap. The CDR3 has 15 amino acids. The germline CDR1 and CDR2 sequences are SSHAT and FNYEAQ (reference sequence).

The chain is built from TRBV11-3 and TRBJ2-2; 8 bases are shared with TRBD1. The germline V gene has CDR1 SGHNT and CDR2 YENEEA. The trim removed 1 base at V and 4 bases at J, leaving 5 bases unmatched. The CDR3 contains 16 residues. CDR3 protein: CASSLGQGPSTGELFF. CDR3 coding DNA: TGTGCCAGCAGCTTAGGACAGGGGCCCAGCACCGGGGAGCTGTTTTTT.

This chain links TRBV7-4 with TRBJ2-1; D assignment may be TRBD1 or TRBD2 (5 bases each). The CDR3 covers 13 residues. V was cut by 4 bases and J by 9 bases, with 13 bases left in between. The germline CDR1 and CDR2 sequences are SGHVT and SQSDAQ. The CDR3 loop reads CASSSIGTSEQFF. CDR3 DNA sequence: TGTGCCAGCAGCTCCATCGGGACCTCTGAGCAGTTCTTC.

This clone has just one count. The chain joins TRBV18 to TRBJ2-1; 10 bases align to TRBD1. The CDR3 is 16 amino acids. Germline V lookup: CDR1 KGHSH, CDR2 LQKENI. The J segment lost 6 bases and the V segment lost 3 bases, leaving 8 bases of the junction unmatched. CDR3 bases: TGTGCCAGCTCACCCCGTGGACAGGGGGGTGGCAATGAGCAGTTCTTC. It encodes CASSPRGQGGGNEQFF. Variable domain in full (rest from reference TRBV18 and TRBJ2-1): NAGVMQNPRHLVRRRGQEARLRCSPMKGHSHVYWYRQLPEEGLKFMVYLQKENIIDESGMPKERFSAEFPKEGPSILRIQQVVRGDSAAYFCASSPRGQGGGNEQFFGPGTRLTVL.

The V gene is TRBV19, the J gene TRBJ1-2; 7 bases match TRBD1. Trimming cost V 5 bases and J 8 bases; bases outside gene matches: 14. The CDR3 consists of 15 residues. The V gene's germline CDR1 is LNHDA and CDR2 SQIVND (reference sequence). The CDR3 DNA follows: TGTGCCAGTAGTGAACGGGACAGCGCCGCGGGGGGCTACACCTTC. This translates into CASSERDSAAGGYTF.

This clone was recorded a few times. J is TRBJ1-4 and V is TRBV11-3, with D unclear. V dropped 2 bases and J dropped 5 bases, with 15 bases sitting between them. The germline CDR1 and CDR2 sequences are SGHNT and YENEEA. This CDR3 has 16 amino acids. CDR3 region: CASSLSSAQRNEKLFF. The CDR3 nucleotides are TGTGCCAGCAGCTTAAGTTCGGCCCAGCGAAATGAAAAACTGTTTTTT.

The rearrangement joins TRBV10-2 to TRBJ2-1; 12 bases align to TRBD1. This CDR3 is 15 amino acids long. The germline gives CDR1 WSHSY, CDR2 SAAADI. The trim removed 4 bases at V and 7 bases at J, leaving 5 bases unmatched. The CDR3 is CASSGPGQGANEQFF. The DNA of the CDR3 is TGCGCCAGCAGTGGACCGGGACAGGGGGCTAATGAGCAGTTCTTC.

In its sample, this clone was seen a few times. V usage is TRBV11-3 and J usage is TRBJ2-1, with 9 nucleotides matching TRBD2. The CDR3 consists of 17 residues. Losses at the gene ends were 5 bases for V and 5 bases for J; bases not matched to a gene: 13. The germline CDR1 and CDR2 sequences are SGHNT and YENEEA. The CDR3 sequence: CASSPRVSGRSNNEQFF. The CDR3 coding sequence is TGTGCCAGCAGCCCGCGGGTTAGCGGGAGAAGTAACAATGAGCAGTTCTTC.

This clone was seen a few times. CDR3 protein: CASSVADLSSYEQYF. CDR3 in DNA: TGTGCCAGCAGCGTTGCAGACTTAAGCTCCTACGAGCAGTACTTC. The V call is TRBV11-3, the J call TRBJ2-7; no definite D call. The length of the CDR3 is 15 residues. The germline CDR1 and CDR2 sequences are SGHNT and YENEEA. The ends were cut back, 5 bases at V and 0 bases at J, with 14 bases in the middle.

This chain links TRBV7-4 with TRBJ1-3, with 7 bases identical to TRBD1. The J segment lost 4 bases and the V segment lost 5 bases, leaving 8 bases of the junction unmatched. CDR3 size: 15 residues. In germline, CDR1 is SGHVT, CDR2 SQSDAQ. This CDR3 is CASSVQGFLGNTIYF. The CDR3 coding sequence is TGTGCCAGCAGCGTACAGGGGTTCCTGGGAAACACCATATATTTT. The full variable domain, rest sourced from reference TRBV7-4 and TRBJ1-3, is GAGVSQSPRYKVAKRGRDVALRCDSISGHVTLYWYRQTLGQGSEVLTYSQSDAQRDKSGRPSGRFSAERPERSVSTLKIQRTEQGDSAVYLCASSVQGFLGNTIYFGEGSWLTVV.

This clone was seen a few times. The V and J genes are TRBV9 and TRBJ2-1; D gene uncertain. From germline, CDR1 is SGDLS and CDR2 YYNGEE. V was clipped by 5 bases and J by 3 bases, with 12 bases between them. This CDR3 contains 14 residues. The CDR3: CASSEQYYYNEQFF. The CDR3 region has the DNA TGTGCCAGCAGTGAACAATACTACTACAATGAGCAGTTCTTC.

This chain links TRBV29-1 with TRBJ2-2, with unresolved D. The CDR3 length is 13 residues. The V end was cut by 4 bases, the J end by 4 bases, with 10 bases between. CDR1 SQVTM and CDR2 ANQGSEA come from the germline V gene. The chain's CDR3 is CSVVQQPTGELFF. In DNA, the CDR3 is TGCAGCGTTGTACAACAGCCCACCGGGGAGCTGTTTTTT.

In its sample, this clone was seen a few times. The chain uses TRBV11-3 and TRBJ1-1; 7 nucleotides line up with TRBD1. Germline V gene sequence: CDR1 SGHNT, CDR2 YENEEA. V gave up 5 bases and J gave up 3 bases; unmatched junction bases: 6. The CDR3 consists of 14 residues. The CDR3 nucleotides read TGTGCCAGCAGCGCGACAGGGTCGCACACTGAAGCTTTCTTT. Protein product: CASSATGSHTEAFF.

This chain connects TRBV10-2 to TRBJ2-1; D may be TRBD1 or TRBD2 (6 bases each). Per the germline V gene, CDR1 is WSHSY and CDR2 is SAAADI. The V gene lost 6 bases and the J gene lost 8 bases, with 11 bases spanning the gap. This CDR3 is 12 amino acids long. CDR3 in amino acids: CASSEGGHEQFF. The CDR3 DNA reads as TGCGCCAGCAGCGAGGGGGGCCATGAGCAGTTCTTC.

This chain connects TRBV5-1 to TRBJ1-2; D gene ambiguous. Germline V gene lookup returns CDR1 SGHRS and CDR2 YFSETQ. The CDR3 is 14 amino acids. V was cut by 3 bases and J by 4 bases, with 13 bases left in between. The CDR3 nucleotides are TGCGCCAGCAGCTCTTTGGCGGAGGGCTATGGCTACACCTTC. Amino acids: CASSSLAEGYGYTF.

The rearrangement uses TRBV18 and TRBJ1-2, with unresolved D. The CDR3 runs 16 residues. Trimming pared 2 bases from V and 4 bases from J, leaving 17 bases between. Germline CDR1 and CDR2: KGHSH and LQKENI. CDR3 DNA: TGTGCCAGCTCACCAGAGGTGGAGTTTAGGACCTATGGCTACACCTTC. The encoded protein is CASSPEVEFRTYGYTF.

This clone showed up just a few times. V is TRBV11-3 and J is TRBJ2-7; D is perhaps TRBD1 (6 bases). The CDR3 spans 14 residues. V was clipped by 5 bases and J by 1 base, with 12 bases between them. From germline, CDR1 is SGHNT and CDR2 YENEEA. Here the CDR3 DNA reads TGTGCCAGCAGCGAGGGACATACTTCCTACGAGCAGTACTTC. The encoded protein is CASSEGHTSYEQYF.

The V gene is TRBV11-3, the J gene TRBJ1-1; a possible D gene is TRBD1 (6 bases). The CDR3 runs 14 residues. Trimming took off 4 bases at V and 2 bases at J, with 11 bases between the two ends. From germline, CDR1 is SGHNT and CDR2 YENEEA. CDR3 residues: CASSSRTANTEAFF. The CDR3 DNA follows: TGTGCCAGCAGCTCTCGGACAGCCAACACTGAAGCTTTCTTT.

CDR3 nucleotides: TGCGCCAGCAGCTTCGTCGCGGGGGACGAAAAGACCCAGTACTTC. Translating gives CASSFVAGDEKTQYF. J is TRBJ2-5 and V is TRBV5-1; 7 bases agree with TRBD2. This CDR3 is built from 15 residues. Trimming took 2 bases from V and 6 from J; bases not matched to a gene: 10. The V gene's germline CDR1 is SGHRS and CDR2 YFSETQ.